This TCR beta chain was profiled in a study of somatic mutations in cytotoxic T cells in rheumatoid arthritis. Germline V gene sequence: CDR1 MNHEY, CDR2 SMNVEV (reference sequence). The CDR3 covers 16 residues. Between the trimmed V and J ends, which lost 5 bases and 1 base, there was a span of 16 bases. TCRdb's copy holds only in-frame clones and misses some; the assay was immunoSEQ multiplex PCR. The sample lists 20,000 to 25,000 clones, roughly 80% occurring once. What was sequenced was CD8+ T cells sorted from blood. The chain carries TRBV27 and TRBJ2-3, with TRBD1 as a possible D gene (5 bases). The sequence was collected from an adult with rheumatoid arthritis. The CDR3, as DNA: TGTGCCAGCAGTCCACTGGTCCAGGGTGGCACAGATACGCAGTATTTT. It encodes CASSPLVQGGTDTQYF.